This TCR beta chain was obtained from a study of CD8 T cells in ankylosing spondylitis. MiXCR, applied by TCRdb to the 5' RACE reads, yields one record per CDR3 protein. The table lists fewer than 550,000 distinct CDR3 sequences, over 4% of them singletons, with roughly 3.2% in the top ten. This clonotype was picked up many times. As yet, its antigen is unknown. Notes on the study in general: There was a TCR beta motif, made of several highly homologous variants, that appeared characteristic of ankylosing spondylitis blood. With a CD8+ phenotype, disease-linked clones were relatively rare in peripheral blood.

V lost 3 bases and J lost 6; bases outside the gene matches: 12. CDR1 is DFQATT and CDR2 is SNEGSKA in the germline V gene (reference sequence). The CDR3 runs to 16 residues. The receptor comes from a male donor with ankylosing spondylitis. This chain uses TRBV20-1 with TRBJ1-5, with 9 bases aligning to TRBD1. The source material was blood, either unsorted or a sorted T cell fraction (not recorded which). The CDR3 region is CSASRVPGQGGQPQHF. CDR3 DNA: TGCAGTGCTAGTCGTGTCCCGGGACAGGGCGGTCAGCCCCAGCATTTT.